This T cell receptor beta chain was observed in a study of blood T cell repertoires in COVID-19. Produced via immunoSEQ multiplex PCR; TCRdb's table is partial and in-frame only. The sample contains about 240,000 clones, about 89% of which appear only once. This TCR was recovered from a woman aged 25 to 39 who had recovered from COVID-19. The sequenced sample consisted of PBMCs or T cells enriched from blood (not recorded which).

For the CDR3, the DNA is TGTGCCAGCAGTCCTTTAGCTTGGGTGAACACTGAAGCTTTCTTT. Amino acid sequence: CASSPLAWVNTEAFF. This chain links TRBV6-5 with TRBJ1-1; D unclear. CDR1 is MNHEY, CDR2 SVGAGI, per germline. The V end lost 5 bases, the J end lost 0 bases, and 13 bases lay between the germline ends. The CDR3 is made up of 15 amino acids.